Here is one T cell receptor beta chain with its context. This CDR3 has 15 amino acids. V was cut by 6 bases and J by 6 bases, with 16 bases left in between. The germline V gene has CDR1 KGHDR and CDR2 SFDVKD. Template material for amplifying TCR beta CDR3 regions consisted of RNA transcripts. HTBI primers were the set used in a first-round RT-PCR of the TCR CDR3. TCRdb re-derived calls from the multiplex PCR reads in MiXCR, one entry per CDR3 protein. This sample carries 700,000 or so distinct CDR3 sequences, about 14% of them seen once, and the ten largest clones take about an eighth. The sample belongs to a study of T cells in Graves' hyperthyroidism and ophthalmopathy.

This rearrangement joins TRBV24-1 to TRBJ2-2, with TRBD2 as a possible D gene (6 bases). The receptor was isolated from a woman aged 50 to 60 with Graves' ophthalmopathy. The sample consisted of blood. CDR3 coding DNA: TGTGCCACCAGTTGGGGGAGGACGACACCCGGGGAGCTGTTTTTT. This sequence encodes CATSWGRTTPGELFF.